What follows describes a single TCR beta chain. No antigen is known for it. Germline V gene lookup returns CDR1 LGHDT and CDR2 YNNKEL (reference sequence). Trimming pared 0 bases from V and 6 bases from J, leaving 12 bases between. CDR3 size: 14 residues. These data belong to a study of blood T cells in healthy people across ages. General observations from the study: Long-lived and aged donors differed, with more naive CD4+ cells and higher diversity in the long-lived.

PBMCs, at least 6.5 million per sample, were isolated. A second PCR, run for roughly 6 to 11 cycles, used a sample-barcoded 5' primer plus a J-beta primer mix. TCRdb processed the 5' RACE reads anew with MiXCR; each CDR3 protein has one entry. The sample has around 1.5 million distinct CDR3 sequences, approximately 42% seen once; the top ten hold 7.9%. The clonotype originates from a woman aged 18-29 years in good health. The gene calls are TRBV3-1 and TRBJ2-7; D is undetermined. Source material: blood. Written as DNA, the CDR3 is TGTGCCAGCAGCCAAGATGTTAGTTCATCCGAGCAGTACTTC. It is translated as CASSQDVSSSEQYF.